The 26 T cell receptor beta chains below come from one sample, sequenced in a study of blood T cell repertoires in COVID-19. The repertoire was sequenced with immunoSEQ multiplex PCR; TCRdb's copy has only in-frame clones and lacks some. The repertoire includes a few hundred thousand clones, just under 90% of them detected once, and approximately 1.1% sits in the top ten. Sequencing was performed on PBMCs or T cells enriched from blood (not recorded which). The receptor source for this set is a man aged 25-45 years who had recovered from COVID-19.

This clone was counted once. This chain uses TRBV5-1 with TRBJ1-2; D not resolved. Germline V CDR1 and CDR2: SGHRS, YFSETQ. The length of the CDR3 is 16 residues. Trimming stripped 2 bases from V and 4 bases from J, with 18 bases between. The CDR3 coding sequence is TGCGCCAGCAGCTTCCGGCCGATGACGGTAGCCTATGGCTACACCTTC. Translation gives CASSFRPMTVAYGYTF.

The chain is built from TRBV11-2 and TRBJ2-1, with TRBD1 matching 7 bases. J was trimmed by 10 bases and V by 7 bases; bases with no gene match: 4. There are 11 residues in the CDR3. The germline gives CDR1 SGHAT, CDR2 FQNNGV. In nucleotides, the CDR3 is TGTGCCAGCACCCTAGGGGGCGAGCAGTTCTTC. Translating gives CASTLGGEQFF.

The chain links TRBV5-1 to TRBJ1-4, with D unresolved. The CDR3 length is 18 residues. The V gene's germline CDR1 is SGHRS and CDR2 YFSETQ. The V end lost 5 bases, the J end lost 5 bases, and 25 bases lay between the germline ends. This CDR3 reads CASRTHDRGTSVNEKLFF. CDR3 DNA: TGCGCCAGCAGGACCCATGATCGGGGAACGAGTGTGAATGAAAAACTGTTTTTT.

The chain combines TRBV4-1 with TRBJ1-2, with D possibly matching TRBD1 (5 bases). Germline V CDR1 and CDR2: MGHRA, YSYEKL. Deletions cut 4 bases from V and 3 bases from J, with 15 bases between. CDR3 size: 15 residues. Here the CDR3 DNA reads TGCGCCAGCAGCCCGGGACTGGCAGGAGACTATGGCTACACCTTC. Residues: CASSPGLAGDYGYTF.

The chain uses TRBV18 and TRBJ2-7, with 10 positions matching TRBD2. From germline, CDR1 is KGHSH and CDR2 LQKENI. The ends lost 2 bases at V and 2 bases at J; junction bases unmatched: 6. This CDR3 is 16 amino acids long. The CDR3 coding sequence is TGTGCCAGCTCACCAGGACTAGCGGAGGGCACCTACGAGCAGTACTTC. Translating it yields CASSPGLAEGTYEQYF.

The V call is TRBV6-9, the J call TRBJ2-6, with TRBD1 as a possible D gene (6 bases). V was shortened by 7 bases and J by 3 bases, with 16 bases between the two germline ends. CDR1 and CDR2 from the germline V gene are MNHGY and SVAAGI. The CDR3 has 16 residues. The CDR3 region has the DNA TGTGCCAGCAACCGGGCAGGGGTTGGTGGGGCCAACGTCCTGACTTTC. It yields the protein CASNRAGVGGANVLTF.

The genes are TRBV7-2 and TRBJ1-2, with D possibly being TRBD1 (5 bases). The ends were cut back, 6 bases at V and 4 bases at J, with 15 bases in the middle. Germline CDR1 reads SGHTA; CDR2 reads FQGNSA. The CDR3 runs 14 residues. For the CDR3, the DNA is TGTGCCAGCAGTACTCTGGGGGGGTTCTATGGCTACACCTTC. Its translation is CASSTLGGFYGYTF.

This chain joins TRBV10-2 and TRBJ2-7, with 8 positions matching TRBD2. This CDR3 comprises 12 residues. Germline values: CDR1 WSHSY, CDR2 SAAADI. With 8 bases clipped from V and 2 bases from J, the junction kept 2 bases outside the gene matches. The CDR3 nucleotides are TGCGCCAGCTCGGGACTAGCCTACGAGCAGTACTTC. Its protein product is CASSGLAYEQYF.

The rearrangement joins TRBV6-5 to TRBJ1-2, with D tentatively TRBD1 (5 bases). The CDR3 loop spans 15 amino acids. From germline, CDR1 is MNHEY and CDR2 SVGAGI. The V gene lost 2 bases and the J gene lost 3 bases, with 13 bases spanning the gap. The chain's CDR3 is CASSYGGTADYGYTF. The CDR3 DNA sequence: TGTGCCAGCAGTTACGGGGGGACGGCCGACTATGGCTACACCTTC.

This chain links TRBV5-1 with TRBJ2-3, with 10 bases that match TRBD2. J gave up 1 base and V 0 bases, and 5 bases lay outside the gene matches. This CDR3 is 17 amino acids long. Germline assignment: CDR1 SGHRS and CDR2 YFSETQ. The CDR3 nucleotides read TGCGCCAGCAGCTTGGCAAGCGGGGGGGCACGCACAGATACGCAGTATTTT. Residues: CASSLASGGARTDTQYF.

Remarks on this clone: Other DNA sequences in this sample translate to the same CDR3. The chain carries TRBV6-5 and TRBJ1-2; a weak D match, TRBD1 (5 bases). Trimming stripped 0 bases from V and 8 bases from J, with 10 bases between. The CDR3 contains 13 residues. CDR1 is MNHEY, CDR2 SVGAGI, per germline. The CDR3 bases are TGTGCCAGCAGTTACTCCCGGGGGGAAGGCTACACCTTC. Its protein product is CASSYSRGEGYTF.

This clone has just one count. The chain has TRBV7-2 and TRBJ1-2, with TRBD1 matching over 8 bases. V lost 4 bases and J lost 8; bases outside the gene matches: 15. This CDR3 has 16 amino acids. The germline V gene encodes CDR1 SGHTA and CDR2 FQGNSA. As DNA, the CDR3 is TGTGCCAGCAGCTCCGATCTCCCTTGGACAGGGTGGGGCTACACCTTC. Protein: CASSSDLPWTGWGYTF.

In nucleotides, the CDR3 is TGTGCCAGTAGTTTAAGGGGTAGGTCCTACGAGCAGTACTTC. Protein sequence: CASSLRGRSYEQYF. The chain carries TRBV19 and TRBJ2-7, with D perhaps matching TRBD1 (5 bases). Trimming removed 5 bases at V and 1 base at J, with 12 bases between. The CDR3 is made up of 14 amino acids. The V gene's germline CDR1 is LNHDA and CDR2 SQIVND (reference sequence).

The V and J genes are TRBV4-1 and TRBJ1-5; 7 bases agree with TRBD1. The ends lost 2 bases at V and 4 bases at J; junction bases unmatched: 11. Looked up from germline, CDR1 is MGHRA and CDR2 is YSYEKL. The CDR3 loop spans 17 amino acids. The CDR3 DNA follows: TGCGCCAGCAGCCAACTACAGGGGACTTTAGCTAATCAGCCCCAGCATTTT. This codes for CASSQLQGTLANQPQHF.

The chain is built from TRBV4-3 and TRBJ1-4; TRBD1 might be the D (5 bases). CDR3 length: 14 residues. Trimming cost V 4 bases and J 5 bases, with 11 bases left between them. The germline V gene has CDR1 LGHNA and CDR2 YSLEER. The CDR3 sequence is CASSRGLMNEKLFF. The CDR3 DNA is TGCGCCAGCAGCCGGGGACTCATGAATGAAAAACTGTTTTTT.

This clone was picked up one time. This chain links TRBV3-1 (or the pseudogene TRBV3-2) with TRBJ2-2; 11 bases agree with TRBD2. This CDR3 has 15 amino acids. After removal of 4 bases from V and 5 bases from J, the junction contained 3 bases not matched to a gene. CDR1 and CDR2 (germline): LGHDT, YNNKEL (reference sequence). The DNA of the CDR3 is TGTGCCAGCAGCCCCTTAGCGGGGGGGACCGGGGAGCTGTTTTTT. Its protein product is CASSPLAGGTGELFF.

This chain joins TRBV7-9 and TRBJ2-5, with 7 positions matching TRBD1. Germline trimming cut 4 bases from V and 5 bases from J; bases unmatched to any gene: 4. Germline loops: CDR1 SEHNR, CDR2 FQNEAQ (reference sequence). This CDR3 has 13 amino acids. Here the CDR3 reads CASSSGQFETQYF. For the CDR3, the DNA is TGTGCCAGCAGCTCGGGACAGTTCGAGACCCAGTACTTC.

This clone appeared a single time. V and J are TRBV6-2 or TRBV6-3 and TRBJ2-7, with 10 bases aligning to TRBD2. CDR1 and CDR2 (germline): MNHEY, SVGEGT. This CDR3 region has 15 residues. Losses at the gene ends were 3 bases for V and 2 bases for J; bases not matched to a gene: 4. CDR3 sequence reads: CASSYRTSGTYEQYF. The CDR3 nucleotides are TGTGCCAGCAGTTATCGGACTAGCGGTACCTACGAGCAGTACTTC.

This chain joins TRBV27 and TRBJ1-1; the D is unclear. From germline, CDR1 is MNHEY and CDR2 SMNVEV (reference sequence). CDR3 size: 13 residues. V dropped 5 bases and J dropped 4 bases, with 11 bases sitting between them. The CDR3 DNA is TGTGCCAGCAGTCCCCTACCCCCCACTGAAGCTTTCTTT. Translation: CASSPLPPTEAFF.

This clone was detected only a few times. This sequence joins TRBV6-2 or TRBV6-3 and TRBJ2-5; TRBD2 matches at 12 bases. Germline V lookup: CDR1 MNHEY, CDR2 SVGEGT. V lost 5 bases to trimming and J lost 5 bases; unmatched junction nucleotides: 12. This CDR3 has 17 residues. CDR3 in amino acids: CASSPLSSGGARETQYF. As DNA, the CDR3 is TGTGCCAGCAGTCCCCTCTCTAGCGGGGGGGCCCGGGAGACCCAGTACTTC.

J is TRBJ1-4 and V is TRBV7-2; D is unresolved. Between the trimmed V and J ends, which lost 0 bases and 8 bases, there was a span of 13 bases. This CDR3 spans 15 amino acids. The germline V gene encodes CDR1 SGHTA and CDR2 FQGNSA. CDR3 coding DNA: TGTGCCAGCAGCTTAGCACCCCAACGGGGAGAAAAACTGTTTTTT. Translation: CASSLAPQRGEKLFF.

CDR3 nucleotide sequence: TGCGCCAGCAGCCCGACAGTTAATGAAAAACTGTTTTTT. Protein product: CASSPTVNEKLFF. The genes are TRBV5-1 and TRBJ1-4, with D perhaps TRBD1 (5 bases). With 4 bases removed from V and 4 bases from J, the gap between germline ends came to 8 bases. Germline V gene sequence: CDR1 SGHRS, CDR2 YFSETQ. This CDR3 region has 13 residues.

This clone was seen just once. The rearrangement uses TRBV4-3 and TRBJ2-7; 7 bases are shared with TRBD2. The CDR3 length is 15 residues. V gave up 1 base and J gave up 0 bases; unmatched junction bases: 3. The germline V gene encodes CDR1 LGHNA and CDR2 YSLEER. The CDR3 DNA reads as TGCGCCAGCAGCCAAGCCGCTAGCGGCTCCTACGAGCAGTACTTC. This gives the protein CASSQAASGSYEQYF.

This chain joins TRBV18 and TRBJ2-1, with TRBD2 matching 10 bases. The junction had 4 bases not matched to a gene; V was cut back by 3 bases and J by 2 bases. In germline, CDR1 is KGHSH, CDR2 LQKENI. The CDR3 loop spans 16 amino acids. The CDR3 DNA sequence: TGTGCCAGCTCACCCGATACTAGCGGGGCCTACAATGAGCAGTTCTTC. As protein: CASSPDTSGAYNEQFF.

The sample holds a few counts of this clone. The rearrangement uses TRBV27 and TRBJ1-6; no clear D. Deletions cut 7 bases from V and 4 bases from J, with 14 bases between. CDR1 is MNHEY and CDR2 is SMNVEV in the germline V gene (reference sequence). The CDR3 loop spans 15 amino acids. Here the CDR3 DNA reads TGTGCCAGCACCTCGCAGGTGGTGTATAATTCACCCCTCCACTTT. Protein sequence: CASTSQVVYNSPLHF.

This clone was counted only a few times. The rearrangement uses TRBV10-1 and TRBJ2-1, with TRBD2 matching over 11 bases. Germline V gene lookup returns CDR1 WNHNN and CDR2 SYGVQD (reference sequence). The V gene end was trimmed by 3 bases and the J gene end by 2 bases; junction bases not matched to a gene: 3. CDR3 length: 16 amino acids. As DNA, the CDR3 is TGCGCCAGCAGTGATACGGGACTAGCGGCCTACAATGAGCAGTTCTTC. This gives the protein CASSDTGLAAYNEQFF.